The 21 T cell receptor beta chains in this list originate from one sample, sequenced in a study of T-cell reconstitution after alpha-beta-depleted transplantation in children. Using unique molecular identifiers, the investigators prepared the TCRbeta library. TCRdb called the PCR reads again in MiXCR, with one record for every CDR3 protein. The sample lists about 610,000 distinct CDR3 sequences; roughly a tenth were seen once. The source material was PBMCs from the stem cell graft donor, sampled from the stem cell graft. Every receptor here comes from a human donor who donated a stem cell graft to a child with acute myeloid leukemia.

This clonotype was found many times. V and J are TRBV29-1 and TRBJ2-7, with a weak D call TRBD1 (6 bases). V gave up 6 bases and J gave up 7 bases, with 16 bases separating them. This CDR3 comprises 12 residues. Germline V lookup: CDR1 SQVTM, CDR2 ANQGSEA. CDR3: CSVFSGAEEQYF. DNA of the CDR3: TGCAGCGTGTTCTCAGGGGCAGAAGAGCAGTACTTC.

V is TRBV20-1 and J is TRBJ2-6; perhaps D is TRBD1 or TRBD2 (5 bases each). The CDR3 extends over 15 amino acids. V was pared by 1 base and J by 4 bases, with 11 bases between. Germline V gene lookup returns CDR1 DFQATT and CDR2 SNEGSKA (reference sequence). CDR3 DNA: TGCAGTGCTAGAGGAAGGGGAGCCGGGGCCAACGTCCTGACTTTC. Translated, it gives CSARGRGAGANVLTF.

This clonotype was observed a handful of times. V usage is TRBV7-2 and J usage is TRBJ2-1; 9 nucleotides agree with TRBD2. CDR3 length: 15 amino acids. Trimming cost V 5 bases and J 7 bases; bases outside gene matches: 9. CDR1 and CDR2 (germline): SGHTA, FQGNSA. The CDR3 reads CASSQRPTSGNEQFF. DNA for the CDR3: TGTGCCAGCAGCCAGCGACCGACTAGCGGAAATGAGCAGTTCTTC.

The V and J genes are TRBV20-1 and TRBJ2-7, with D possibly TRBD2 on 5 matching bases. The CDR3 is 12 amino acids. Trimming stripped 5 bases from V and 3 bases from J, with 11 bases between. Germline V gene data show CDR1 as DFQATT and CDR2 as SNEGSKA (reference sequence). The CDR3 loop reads CSASGLLYEQYF. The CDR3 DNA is TGCAGTGCTTCCGGACTGCTCTACGAGCAGTACTTC.

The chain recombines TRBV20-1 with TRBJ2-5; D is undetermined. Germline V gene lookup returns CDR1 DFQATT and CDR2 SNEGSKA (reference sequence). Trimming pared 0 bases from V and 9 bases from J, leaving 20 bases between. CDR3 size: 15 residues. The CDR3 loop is CSARDLTVEVPAQYF. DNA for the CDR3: TGCAGTGCTAGAGATCTTACCGTTGAGGTCCCGGCCCAGTACTTC.

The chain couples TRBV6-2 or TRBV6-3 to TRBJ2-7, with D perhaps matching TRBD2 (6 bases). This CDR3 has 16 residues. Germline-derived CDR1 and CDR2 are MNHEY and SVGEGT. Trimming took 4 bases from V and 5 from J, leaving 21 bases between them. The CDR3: CASSSPGLPPGHEQYF. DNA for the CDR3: TGTGCCAGCAGTTCACCGGGACTCCCCCCCGGGCACGAGCAGTACTTC.

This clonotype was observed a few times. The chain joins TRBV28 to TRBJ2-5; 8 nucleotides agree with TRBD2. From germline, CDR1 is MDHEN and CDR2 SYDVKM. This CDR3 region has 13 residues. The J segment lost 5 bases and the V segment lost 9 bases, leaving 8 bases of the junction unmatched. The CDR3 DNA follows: TGTGCCAGTCGGGGGGGCGGTAAGGAGACCCAGTACTTC. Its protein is CASRGGGKETQYF.

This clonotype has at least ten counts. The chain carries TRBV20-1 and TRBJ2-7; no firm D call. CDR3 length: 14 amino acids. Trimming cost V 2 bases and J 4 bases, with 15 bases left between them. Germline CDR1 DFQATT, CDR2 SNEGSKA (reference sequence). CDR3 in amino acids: CSARTLAGPYEQYF. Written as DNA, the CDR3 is TGCAGTGCTAGAACCTTAGCAGGCCCTTACGAGCAGTACTTC.

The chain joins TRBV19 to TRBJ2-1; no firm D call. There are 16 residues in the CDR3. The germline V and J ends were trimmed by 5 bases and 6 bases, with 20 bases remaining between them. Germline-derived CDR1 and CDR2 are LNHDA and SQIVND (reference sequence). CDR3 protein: CASSPGGVRSVNEQFF. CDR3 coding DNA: TGTGCCAGTAGTCCTGGTGGGGTCCGGTCAGTCAATGAGCAGTTCTTC.

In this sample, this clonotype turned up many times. CDR3 in amino acids: CASRTEALATGELFF. Here the CDR3 DNA reads TGTGCCAGCAGGACAGAAGCACTAGCCACCGGGGAGCTGTTTTTT. The rearrangement uses TRBV6-1 and TRBJ2-2, with D possibly TRBD2 on 6 matching bases. Germline lookup yields CDR1 MNHNS and CDR2 SASEGT. The CDR3 runs 15 residues. V dropped 6 bases and J dropped 4 bases, with 15 bases sitting between them.

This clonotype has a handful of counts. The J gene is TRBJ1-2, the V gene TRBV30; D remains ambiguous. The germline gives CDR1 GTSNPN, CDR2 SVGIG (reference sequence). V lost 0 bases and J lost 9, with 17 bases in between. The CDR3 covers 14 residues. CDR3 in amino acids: CAWSVHGRPESYTF. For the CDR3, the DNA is TGTGCCTGGAGTGTACACGGCAGGCCGGAGAGCTACACCTTC. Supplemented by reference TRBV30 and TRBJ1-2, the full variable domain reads SQTIHQWPATLVQPVGSPLSLECTVEGTSNPNLYWYRQAAGRGLQLLFYSVGIGQISSEVPQNLSASRPQDRQFILSSKKLLLSDSGFYLCAWSVHGRPESYTFGSGTRLTVV.

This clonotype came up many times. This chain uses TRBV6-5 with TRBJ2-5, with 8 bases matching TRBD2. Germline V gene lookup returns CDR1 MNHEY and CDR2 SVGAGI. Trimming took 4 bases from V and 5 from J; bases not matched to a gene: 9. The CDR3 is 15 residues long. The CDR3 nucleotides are TGTGCCAGCAGTTCCTCCGGGAGGGCGGGGGAGACCCAGTACTTC. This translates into CASSSSGRAGETQYF.

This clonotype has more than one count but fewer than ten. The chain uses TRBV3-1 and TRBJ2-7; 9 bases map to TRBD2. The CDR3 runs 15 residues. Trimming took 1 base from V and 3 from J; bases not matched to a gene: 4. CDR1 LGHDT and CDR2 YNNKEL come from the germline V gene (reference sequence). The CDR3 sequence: CASSQGGTSRYEQYF. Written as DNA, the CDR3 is TGTGCCAGCAGCCAAGGAGGGACTAGCCGCTACGAGCAGTACTTC.

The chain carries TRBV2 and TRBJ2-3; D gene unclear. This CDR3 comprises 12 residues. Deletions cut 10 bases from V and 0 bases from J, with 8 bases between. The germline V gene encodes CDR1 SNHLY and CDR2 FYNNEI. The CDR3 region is CATDPSTDTQYF. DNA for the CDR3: TGTGCCACCGACCCTAGCACAGATACGCAGTATTTT.

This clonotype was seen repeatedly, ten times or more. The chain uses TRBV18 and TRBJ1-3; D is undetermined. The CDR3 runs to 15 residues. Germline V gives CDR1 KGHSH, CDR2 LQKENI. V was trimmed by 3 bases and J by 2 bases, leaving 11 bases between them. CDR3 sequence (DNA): TGTGCCAGCTCACCCATCCAGAGCCCTGGAAACACCATATATTTT. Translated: CASSPIQSPGNTIYF.

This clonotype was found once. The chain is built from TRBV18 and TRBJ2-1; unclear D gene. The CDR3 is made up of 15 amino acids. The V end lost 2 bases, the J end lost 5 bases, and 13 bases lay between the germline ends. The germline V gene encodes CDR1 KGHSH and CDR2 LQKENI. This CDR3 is CASSPKVAGDNEQFF. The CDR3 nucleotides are TGTGCCAGCTCACCAAAAGTAGCTGGGGACAATGAGCAGTTCTTC.

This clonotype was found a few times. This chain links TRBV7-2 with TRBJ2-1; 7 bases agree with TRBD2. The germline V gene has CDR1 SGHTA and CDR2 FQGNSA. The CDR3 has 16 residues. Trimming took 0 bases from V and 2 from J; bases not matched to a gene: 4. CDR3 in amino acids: CASSLAGGGPYNEQFF. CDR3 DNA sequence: TGTGCCAGCAGCTTAGCGGGCGGGGGACCCTACAATGAGCAGTTCTTC.

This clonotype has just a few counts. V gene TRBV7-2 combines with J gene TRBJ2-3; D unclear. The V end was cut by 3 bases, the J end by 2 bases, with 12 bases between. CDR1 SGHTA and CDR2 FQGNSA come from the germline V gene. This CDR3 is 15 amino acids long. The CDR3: CASSFRGRPTDTQYF. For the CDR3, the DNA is TGTGCCAGCAGCTTCCGAGGCAGGCCCACAGATACGCAGTATTTT. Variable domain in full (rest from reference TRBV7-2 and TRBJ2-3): GAGVSQSPSNKVTEKGKDVELRCDPISGHTALYWYRQSLGQGLEFLIYFQGNSAPDKSGLPSDRFSAERTGGSVSTLTIQRTQQEDSAVYLCASSFRGRPTDTQYFGPGTRLTVL.

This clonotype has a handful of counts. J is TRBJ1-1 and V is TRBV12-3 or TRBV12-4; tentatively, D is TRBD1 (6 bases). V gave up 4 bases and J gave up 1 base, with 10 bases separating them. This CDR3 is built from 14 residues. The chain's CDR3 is CASSSRDKNTEAFF. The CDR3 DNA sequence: TGTGCCAGCAGTTCCCGGGACAAGAACACTGAAGCTTTCTTT.

DNA of the CDR3: TGTGCCAGCAGCCCCGGGGGAGCTAGTAGCCGTACGGAGCAGTACTTC. The encoded protein is CASSPGGASSRTEQYF. V is TRBV28 and J is TRBJ2-7; D possibly corresponds to TRBD2 (6 bases). The CDR3 is 16 residues long. The V end was cut by 6 bases, the J end by 7 bases, with 25 bases between. Germline-derived CDR1 and CDR2 are MDHEN and SYDVKM.

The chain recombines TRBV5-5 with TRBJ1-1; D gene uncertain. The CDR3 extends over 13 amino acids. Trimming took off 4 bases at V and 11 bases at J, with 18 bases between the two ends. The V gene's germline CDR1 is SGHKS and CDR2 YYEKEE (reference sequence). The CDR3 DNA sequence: TGTGCCAGCAGCCGCGGATCGCAGGTCGGGGCTTTCTTT. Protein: CASSRGSQVGAFF.